These 12 T cell receptor beta chains originate from one sample sequenced in a study of response to subunit inactivated influenza vaccine. TCRdb re-called the RT-PCR reads with MiXCR, one entry per CDR3 protein. The table shows roughly 550,000 distinct CDR3 sequences, with around 21% occurring only once. The same data also went into a second study, on T cells expressing NK-cell markers. That report adds: Making the TCR beta cDNA relied on 5'RACE template switching with UMIs.

Material: CD4+ T cells sorted from PBMCs, obtained 12 days after vaccination. The source of these receptors is a man aged 45-65 years who received an inactivated influenza vaccine.

This clonotype was picked up many times. J is TRBJ1-6 and V is TRBV11-2; 11 bases line up with TRBD1. The CDR3 has 19 amino acids. Germline CDR1 SGHAT, CDR2 FQNNGV. The junction had 9 bases not matched to a gene; V was cut back by 5 bases and J by 0 bases. CDR3 sequence (DNA): TGTGCCAGCAGCGCCACCGGGACAGGGGGATTCTCCTATAATTCACCCCTCCACTTT. It translates to CASSATGTGGFSYNSPLHF.

The chain carries TRBV6-1 and TRBJ2-1; 9 nucleotides match TRBD1. The trim removed 7 bases at V and 7 bases at J, leaving 11 bases unmatched. CDR3 length equals 15 residues. Germline V gene lookup returns CDR1 MNHNS and CDR2 SASEGT. CDR3 sequence (DNA): TGTGCCAGCACGGTCGGGACAGGGCTCCGGAATGAGCAGTTCTTC. As protein: CASTVGTGLRNEQFF.

The chain combines TRBV12-3 or TRBV12-4 with TRBJ1-1; a weak D match, TRBD1 (5 bases). Deletions cut 5 bases from V and 0 bases from J, with 10 bases between. The CDR3 runs to 14 residues. CDR3 sequence reads: CASSPGLLNTEAFF. CDR3 DNA sequence: TGTGCCAGCAGTCCAGGGTTACTGAACACTGAAGCTTTCTTT.

This clonotype has just a few counts. The chain couples TRBV12-3 or TRBV12-4 to TRBJ1-1; TRBD1 aligns across 9 bases. V shed 6 bases and J 1 base; nucleotides not matched to a gene: 6. CDR3 size: 15 residues. The CDR3 reads CASRTGGERNTEAFF. Written as DNA, the CDR3 is TGTGCCAGCAGGACAGGGGGTGAACGGAACACTGAAGCTTTCTTT.

This clonotype was found a few times. CDR3 nucleotide sequence: TGCAGTGTTCTAGCGGGCAGCACAGATACGCAGTATTTT. Amino acids: CSVLAGSTDTQYF. The chain has TRBV20-1 and TRBJ2-3, with 8 bases matching TRBD2. This CDR3 is 13 amino acids long. With V trimmed by 7 bases and J by 0 bases, 3 bases remained unmatched. Per germline, CDR1 DFQATT and CDR2 SNEGSKA (reference sequence).

This clonotype was seen a few times. This sequence joins TRBV25-1 and TRBJ1-2; TRBD1 aligns across 8 bases. This CDR3 is built from 15 residues. V lost 5 bases to trimming and J lost 8 bases; unmatched junction nucleotides: 13. CDR1 and CDR2 (germline): MGHDK, SYGVNS. This CDR3 reads CASSSPQRTGRGYTF. The CDR3 bases are TGTGCCAGCAGTTCCCCTCAAAGGACAGGGCGCGGCTACACCTTC.

This chain connects TRBV20-1 to TRBJ2-5; no clear D gene. The CDR3 covers 15 residues. In germline, CDR1 is DFQATT, CDR2 SNEGSKA (reference sequence). V was cut by 0 bases and J by 1 base, with 12 bases left in between. The CDR3 loop reads CSARDWRGLQETQYF. CDR3 nucleotide sequence: TGCAGTGCTAGAGATTGGCGCGGCCTCCAAGAGACCCAGTACTTC.

In its sample, this clonotype was seen a few times. The gene calls are TRBV28 and TRBJ2-3; D uncertain. This CDR3 is 13 amino acids long. Germline CDR1 and CDR2: MDHEN and SYDVKM. Trimming took 2 bases from V and 4 from J, leaving 7 bases between them. The CDR3 DNA reads TGTGCCAGCAGTTTAAGGGATCCAGATACGCAGTATTTT. Translated: CASSLRDPDTQYF.

This clonotype was recorded many times. The chain employs TRBV29-1 and TRBJ2-3, with unresolved D. Per germline, CDR1 SQVTM and CDR2 ANQGSEA. This CDR3 contains 11 residues. V lost 7 bases to trimming and J lost 6 bases, with 11 bases between them. CDR3 nucleotides: TGCAGCGCTGCTGTAGGGGATACGCAGTATTTT. Amino acids: CSAAVGDTQYF.

The chain joins TRBV9 to TRBJ2-3; the D is unclear. This CDR3 is 13 amino acids long. V dropped 0 bases and J dropped 4 bases, with 6 bases sitting between them. Germline-derived CDR1 and CDR2 are SGDLS and YYNGEE. The CDR3 DNA is TGTGCCAGCAGCGTAGGTGTGGCAGATACGCAGTATTTT. Amino acids: CASSVGVADTQYF.

The chain employs TRBV19 and TRBJ2-7; the D is unclear. Germline CDR1 and CDR2: LNHDA and SQIVND (reference sequence). The ends were cut back, 4 bases at V and 2 bases at J, with 6 bases in the middle. The CDR3 is made up of 12 amino acids. This CDR3 is CASSRNTYEQYF. The CDR3 DNA is TGTGCCAGTAGTAGGAACACCTACGAGCAGTACTTC.

This CDR3 is CASSRTANSGANVLTF. CDR3 DNA sequence: TGTGCCAGCAGCAGAACAGCGAACTCTGGGGCCAACGTCCTGACTTTC. The chain carries TRBV5-6 and TRBJ2-6; no firm D call. The V end was cut by 4 bases, the J end by 0 bases, with 11 bases between. The CDR3 runs 16 residues. Germline V gene lookup returns CDR1 SGHDT and CDR2 YYEEEE. Together with reference TRBV5-6 and TRBJ2-6, the CDR3 gives the full variable domain: DAGVTQSPTHLIKTRGQQVTLRCSPKSGHDTVSWYQQALGQGPQFIFQYYEEEERQRGNFPDRFSGHQFPNYSSELNVNALLLGDSALYLCASSRTANSGANVLTFGAGSRLTVL.